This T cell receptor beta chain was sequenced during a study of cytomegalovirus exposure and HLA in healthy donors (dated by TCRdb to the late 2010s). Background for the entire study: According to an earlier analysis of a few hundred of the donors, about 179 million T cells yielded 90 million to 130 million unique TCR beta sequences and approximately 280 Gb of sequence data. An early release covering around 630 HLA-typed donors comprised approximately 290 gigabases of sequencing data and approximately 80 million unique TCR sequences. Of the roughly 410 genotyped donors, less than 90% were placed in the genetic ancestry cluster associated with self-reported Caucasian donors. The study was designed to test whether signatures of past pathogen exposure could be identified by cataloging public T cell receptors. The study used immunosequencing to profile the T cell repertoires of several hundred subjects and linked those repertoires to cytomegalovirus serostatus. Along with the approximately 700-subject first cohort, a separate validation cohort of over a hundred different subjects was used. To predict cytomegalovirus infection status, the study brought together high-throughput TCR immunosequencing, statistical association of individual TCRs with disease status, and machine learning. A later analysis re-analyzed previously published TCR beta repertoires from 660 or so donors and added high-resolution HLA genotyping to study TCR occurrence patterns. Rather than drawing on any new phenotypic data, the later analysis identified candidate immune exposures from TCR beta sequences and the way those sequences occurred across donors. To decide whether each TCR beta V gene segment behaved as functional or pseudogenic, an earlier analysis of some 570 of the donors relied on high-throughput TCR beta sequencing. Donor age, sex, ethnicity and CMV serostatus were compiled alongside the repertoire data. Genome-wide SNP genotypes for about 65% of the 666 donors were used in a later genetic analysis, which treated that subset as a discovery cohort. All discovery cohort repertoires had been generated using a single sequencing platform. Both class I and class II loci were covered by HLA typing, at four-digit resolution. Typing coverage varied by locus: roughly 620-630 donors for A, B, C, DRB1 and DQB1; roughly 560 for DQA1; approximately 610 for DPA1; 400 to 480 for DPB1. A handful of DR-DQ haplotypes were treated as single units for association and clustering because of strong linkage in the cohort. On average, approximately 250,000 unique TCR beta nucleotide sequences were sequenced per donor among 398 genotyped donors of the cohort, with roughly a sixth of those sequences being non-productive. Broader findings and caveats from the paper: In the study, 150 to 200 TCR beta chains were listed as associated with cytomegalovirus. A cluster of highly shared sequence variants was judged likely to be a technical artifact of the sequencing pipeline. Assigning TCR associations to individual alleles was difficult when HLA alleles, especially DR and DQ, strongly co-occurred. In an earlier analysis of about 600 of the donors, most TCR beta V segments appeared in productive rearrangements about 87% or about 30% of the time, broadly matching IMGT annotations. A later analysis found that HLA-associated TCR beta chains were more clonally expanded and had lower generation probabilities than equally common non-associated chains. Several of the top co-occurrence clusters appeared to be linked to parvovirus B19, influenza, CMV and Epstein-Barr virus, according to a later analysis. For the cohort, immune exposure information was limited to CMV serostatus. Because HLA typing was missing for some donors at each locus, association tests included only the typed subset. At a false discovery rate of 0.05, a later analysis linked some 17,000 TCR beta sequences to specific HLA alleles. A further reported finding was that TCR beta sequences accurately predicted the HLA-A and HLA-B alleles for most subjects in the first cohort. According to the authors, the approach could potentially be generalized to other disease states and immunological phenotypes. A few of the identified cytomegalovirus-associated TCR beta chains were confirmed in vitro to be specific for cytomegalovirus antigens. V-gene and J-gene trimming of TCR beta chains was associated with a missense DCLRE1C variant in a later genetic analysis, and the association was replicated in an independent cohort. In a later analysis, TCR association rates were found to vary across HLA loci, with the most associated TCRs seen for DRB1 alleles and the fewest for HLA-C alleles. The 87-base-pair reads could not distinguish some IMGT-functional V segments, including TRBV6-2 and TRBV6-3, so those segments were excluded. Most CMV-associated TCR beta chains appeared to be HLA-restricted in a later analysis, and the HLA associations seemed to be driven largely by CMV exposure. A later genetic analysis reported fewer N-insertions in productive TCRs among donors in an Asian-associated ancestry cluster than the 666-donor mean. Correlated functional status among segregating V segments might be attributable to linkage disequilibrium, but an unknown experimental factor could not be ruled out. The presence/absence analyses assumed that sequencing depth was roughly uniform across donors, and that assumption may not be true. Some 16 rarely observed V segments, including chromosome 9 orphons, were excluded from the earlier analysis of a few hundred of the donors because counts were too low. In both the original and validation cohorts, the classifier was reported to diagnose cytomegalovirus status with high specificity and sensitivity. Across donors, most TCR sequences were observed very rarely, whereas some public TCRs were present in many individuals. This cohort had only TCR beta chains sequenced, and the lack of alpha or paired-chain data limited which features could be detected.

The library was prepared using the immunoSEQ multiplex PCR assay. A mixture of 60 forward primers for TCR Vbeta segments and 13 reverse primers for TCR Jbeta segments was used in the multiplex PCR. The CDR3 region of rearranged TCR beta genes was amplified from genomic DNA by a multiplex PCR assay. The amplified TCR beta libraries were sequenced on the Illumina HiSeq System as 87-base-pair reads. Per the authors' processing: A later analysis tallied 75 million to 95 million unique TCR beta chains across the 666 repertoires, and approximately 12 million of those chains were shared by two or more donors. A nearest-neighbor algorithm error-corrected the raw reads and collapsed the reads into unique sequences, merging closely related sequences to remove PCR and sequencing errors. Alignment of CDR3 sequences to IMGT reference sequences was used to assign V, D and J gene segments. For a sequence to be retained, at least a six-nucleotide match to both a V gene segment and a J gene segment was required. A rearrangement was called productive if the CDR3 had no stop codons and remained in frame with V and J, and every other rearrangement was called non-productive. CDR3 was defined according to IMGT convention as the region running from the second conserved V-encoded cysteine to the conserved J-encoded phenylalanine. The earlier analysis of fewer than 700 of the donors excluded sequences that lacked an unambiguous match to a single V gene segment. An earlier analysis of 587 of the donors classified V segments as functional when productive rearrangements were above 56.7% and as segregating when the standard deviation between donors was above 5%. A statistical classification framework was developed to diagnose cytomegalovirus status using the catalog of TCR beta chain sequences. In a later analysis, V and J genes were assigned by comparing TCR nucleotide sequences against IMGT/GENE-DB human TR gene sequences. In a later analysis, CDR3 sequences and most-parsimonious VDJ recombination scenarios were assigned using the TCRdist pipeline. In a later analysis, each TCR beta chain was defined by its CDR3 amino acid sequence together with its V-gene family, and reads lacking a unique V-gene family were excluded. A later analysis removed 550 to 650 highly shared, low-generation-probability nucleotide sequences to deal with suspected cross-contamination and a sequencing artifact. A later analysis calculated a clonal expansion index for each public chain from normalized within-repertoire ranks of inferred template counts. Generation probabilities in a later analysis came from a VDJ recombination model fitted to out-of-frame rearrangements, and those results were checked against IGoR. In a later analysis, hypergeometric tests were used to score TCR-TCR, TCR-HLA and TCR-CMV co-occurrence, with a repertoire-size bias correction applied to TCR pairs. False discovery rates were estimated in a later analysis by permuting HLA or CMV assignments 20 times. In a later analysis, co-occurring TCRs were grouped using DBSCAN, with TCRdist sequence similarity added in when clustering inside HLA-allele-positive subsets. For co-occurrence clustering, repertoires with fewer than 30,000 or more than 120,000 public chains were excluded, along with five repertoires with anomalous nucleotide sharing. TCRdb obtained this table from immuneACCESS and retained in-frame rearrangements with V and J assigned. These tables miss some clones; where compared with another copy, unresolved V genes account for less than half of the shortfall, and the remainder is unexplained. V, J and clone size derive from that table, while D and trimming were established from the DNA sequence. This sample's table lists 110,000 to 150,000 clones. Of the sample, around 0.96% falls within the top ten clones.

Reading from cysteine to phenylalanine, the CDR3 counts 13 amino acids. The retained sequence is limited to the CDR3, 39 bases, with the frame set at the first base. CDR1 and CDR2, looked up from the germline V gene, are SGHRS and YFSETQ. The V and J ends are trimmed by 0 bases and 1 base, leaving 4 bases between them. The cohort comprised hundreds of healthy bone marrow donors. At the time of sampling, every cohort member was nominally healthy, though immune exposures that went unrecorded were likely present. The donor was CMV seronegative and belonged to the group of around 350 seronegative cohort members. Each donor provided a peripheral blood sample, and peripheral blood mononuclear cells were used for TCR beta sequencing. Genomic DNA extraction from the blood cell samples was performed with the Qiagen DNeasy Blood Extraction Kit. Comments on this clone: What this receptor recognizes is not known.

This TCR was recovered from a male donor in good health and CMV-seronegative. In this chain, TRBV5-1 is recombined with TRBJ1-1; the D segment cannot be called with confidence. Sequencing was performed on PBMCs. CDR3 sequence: CASSLAGNTEAFF. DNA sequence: TGCGCCAGCAGCTTGGCCGGGAACACTGAAGCTTTCTTT.